These 30 T cell receptor beta chains share one sample of origin, sequenced in a study of Tregs in tolerant kidney transplant recipients. The data were produced by immunoSEQ multiplex PCR, yet TCRdb's version contains in-frame clones alone and is incomplete. The table records about 60,000 clones, roughly 92% of them present only once. Sequencing was performed on CD8+ T cells from blood, taken before the transplant. All receptors derive from a human donor who received a combined kidney and bone marrow transplant.

This sequence joins TRBV30 and TRBJ1-1; D is undetermined. V gave up 1 base and J gave up 8 bases, with 11 bases separating them. The length of the CDR3 is 12 residues. The germline CDR1 and CDR2 sequences are GTSNPN and SVGIG (reference sequence). CDR3 nucleotide sequence: TGTGCCTGGAGTGGGGCCCAGACCGAAGCTTTCTTT. Its protein product is CAWSGAQTEAFF.

This clone was picked up one time. The chain is built from TRBV7-9 and TRBJ1-1, with D perhaps TRBD1 (5 bases). Germline V gene lookup returns CDR1 SEHNR and CDR2 FQNEAQ (reference sequence). V lost 3 bases and J lost 13, with 15 bases in between. There are 12 residues in the CDR3. Here the CDR3 DNA reads TGTGCCAGCAGCTTCGGGGGTCCATACTTTTTCTTT. It codes for CASSFGGPYFFF.

This clone showed up just a few times. This chain uses TRBV19 with TRBJ1-2; D ambiguous. V was clipped by 3 bases and J by 4 bases, with 12 bases between them. Germline V lookup: CDR1 LNHDA, CDR2 SQIVND (reference sequence). CDR3 size: 14 residues. Written as DNA, the CDR3 is TGTGCCAGTAGTATTGCGGAGGCCGTCTATGGCTACACCTTC. Its protein is CASSIAEAVYGYTF.

The CDR3 region is CASSLATAATYEQYF. The CDR3 bases are TGTGCCAGCAGCTTGGCGACAGCTGCTACCTACGAGCAGTACTTC. The J gene is TRBJ2-7, the V gene TRBV5-5, with D possibly TRBD1 on 5 matching bases. CDR1 SGHKS and CDR2 YYEKEE come from the germline V gene (reference sequence). The length of the CDR3 is 15 residues. V was trimmed by 0 bases and J by 2 bases, leaving 12 bases between them.

A single count supports this clone. V and J are TRBV19 and TRBJ2-3, with TRBD2 matching over 11 bases. Germline V gene data show CDR1 as LNHDA and CDR2 as SQIVND (reference sequence). V was pared by 7 bases and J by 4 bases, with 7 bases of the junction left unmatched. There are 15 residues in the CDR3. CDR3 nucleotide sequence: TGTGCCAGTACAATACTAGCGGGAGCGGCAGATACGCAGTATTTT. It is translated as CASTILAGAADTQYF.

The rearrangement joins TRBV4-3 to TRBJ2-1; the D gene is possibly TRBD2 (5 bases). Deletions cut 0 bases from V and 7 bases from J, with 13 bases between. CDR3 length: 15 amino acids. Germline V gives CDR1 LGHNA, CDR2 YSLEER. CDR3 amino acids: CASSQDFEGVNEQFF. DNA for the CDR3: TGCGCCAGCAGCCAAGATTTTGAGGGAGTGAATGAGCAGTTCTTC.

This chain uses TRBV7-9 with TRBJ1-5, with TRBD1 matching over 8 bases. CDR3 size: 15 residues. V was clipped by 4 bases and J by 6 bases; unmatched bases: 8. Germline V gives CDR1 SEHNR, CDR2 FQNEAQ (reference sequence). Written as DNA, the CDR3 is TGTGCCAGCAGCTCGGGAGGCACAGGGGGTCAGCCCCAGCATTTT. The encoded protein is CASSSGGTGGQPQHF.

This rearrangement joins TRBV29-1 to TRBJ2-4, with 9 bases identical to TRBD1. Germline CDR1 and CDR2: SQVTM and ANQGSEA. Trimming removed 4 bases from V and 6 bases from J; junction bases left unmatched: 4. The length of the CDR3 is 13 residues. The CDR3 DNA reads as TGCAGCGTTGTTCCGGGACAGGGAAACATTCAGTACTTC. This sequence encodes CSVVPGQGNIQYF.

The chain is built from TRBV6-1 and TRBJ2-7; no reliable D call. The ends were cut back, 6 bases at V and 4 bases at J, with 13 bases in the middle. This CDR3 has 13 amino acids. Germline V gene sequence: CDR1 MNHNS, CDR2 SASEGT. In DNA form, the CDR3 reads TGTGCCAGCAGGCGAGTTGAGGAGTACGAGCAGTACTTC. The encoded protein is CASRRVEEYEQYF.

The genes are TRBV7-9 and TRBJ2-1; 10 positions agree with TRBD1. The trim removed 4 bases at V and 7 bases at J, leaving 1 base unmatched. The germline V gene encodes CDR1 SEHNR and CDR2 FQNEAQ (reference sequence). The CDR3 extends over 13 amino acids. The CDR3 nucleotides read TGTGCCAGCAGCTGGACAGGGGGGAATGAGCAGTTCTTC. It translates to CASSWTGGNEQFF.

This chain joins TRBV10-3 and TRBJ1-1; 7 nucleotides match TRBD1. CDR1 ENHRY and CDR2 SYGVKD come from the germline V gene. This CDR3 is built from 14 residues. V dropped 8 bases and J dropped 2; count of bases not matched to a gene: 8. The CDR3 protein is CAISLQGPNTEAFF. The CDR3 DNA is TGTGCCATCTCACTACAGGGGCCCAACACTGAAGCTTTCTTT.

This chain joins TRBV28 and TRBJ2-5; maybe TRBD1 (6 bases). CDR1 MDHEN and CDR2 SYDVKM come from the germline V gene. V shed 5 bases and J shed 5 bases, with 15 bases lying between them. The CDR3 loop spans 14 amino acids. CDR3 amino acids: CASSPPQGWETQYF. CDR3 nucleotides: TGTGCCAGCAGTCCCCCACAGGGTTGGGAGACCCAGTACTTC.

The chain couples TRBV4-1 to TRBJ2-1, with 13 positions matching TRBD2. Germline V gene sequence: CDR1 MGHRA, CDR2 YSYEKL. The CDR3 has 20 amino acids. V lost 3 bases, J lost 0 bases, and 11 bases stayed unmatched. The CDR3 DNA reads as TGCGCCAGCAGCCACGGTGGACTAGCGGGGGACCGCGTCTCCTACAATGAGCAGTTCTTC. Translating it yields CASSHGGLAGDRVSYNEQFF.

V is TRBV4-2 and J is TRBJ2-7; possible D gene TRBD1, 6 bases. CDR3 length: 13 residues. With 4 bases removed from V and 4 bases from J, the gap between germline ends came to 11 bases. CDR1 and CDR2 (germline): LGHNA, YNFKEQ. The DNA for the CDR3 is TGTGCCAGCAGCCTCGGGACACAGTACGAGCAGTACTTC. Its protein product is CASSLGTQYEQYF.

This sequence joins TRBV19 and TRBJ1-1, with a weak D call TRBD1 (6 bases). Germline-derived CDR1 and CDR2 are LNHDA and SQIVND (reference sequence). V lost 5 bases and J lost 0, with 13 bases in between. CDR3 length: 15 residues. The CDR3 region has the DNA TGTGCCAGTAGTGCTTGGGGGGGCATGAACACTGAAGCTTTCTTT. Its translation: CASSAWGGMNTEAFF.

CDR3 coding DNA: TGTGCCAGTAGTATAAGTGGGGGGGCGTCTCCCTACGAGCAGTACTTC. It encodes CASSISGGASPYEQYF. This chain links TRBV19 with TRBJ2-7; possible D gene TRBD2, 7 bases. This CDR3 spans 16 amino acids. Germline V lookup: CDR1 LNHDA, CDR2 SQIVND (reference sequence). With 2 bases removed from V and 2 bases from J, the gap between germline ends came to 16 bases.

The gene calls are TRBV4-3 and TRBJ2-5; maybe TRBD2 (5 bases). The length of the CDR3 is 15 residues. V was clipped by 0 bases and J by 5 bases, with 13 bases between them. Germline CDR1 LGHNA, CDR2 YSLEER. The CDR3 is CASSQDYNLAETQYF. The CDR3 region has the DNA TGCGCCAGCAGCCAAGATTACAACTTAGCGGAGACCCAGTACTTC.

The rearrangement joins TRBV7-6 to TRBJ1-2, with D tentatively TRBD1 (6 bases). CDR1 and CDR2 (germline): SGHVS, FNYEAQ. Trimming stripped 4 bases from V and 7 bases from J, with 10 bases between. This CDR3 region has 12 residues. The CDR3 coding sequence is TGTGCCAGCAGCTCCTCAGGGGCTGGCTACACCTTC. This translates into CASSSSGAGYTF.

The gene calls are TRBV9 and TRBJ1-2, with a tentative D call TRBD1 (6 bases). V shed 4 bases and J shed 6 bases, with 10 bases lying between them. Germline V gene lookup returns CDR1 SGDLS and CDR2 YYNGEE. This CDR3 is 12 amino acids long. CDR3 nucleotides: TGTGCCAGCAGCACAGGGAATGATGGCTACACCTTC. Translation: CASSTGNDGYTF.

This clone rates as medium-sized. The chain joins TRBV9 to TRBJ2-7; possible D gene TRBD2, 5 bases. This CDR3 contains 14 residues. The ends were cut back, 4 bases at V and 2 bases at J, with 13 bases in the middle. CDR1 is SGDLS and CDR2 is YYNGEE in the germline V gene. The CDR3 spells CASSPGRRTYEQYF. The CDR3 nucleotides read TGTGCCAGCAGCCCCGGACGGAGGACCTACGAGCAGTACTTC. Based on the CDR3 plus reference TRBV9 and TRBJ2-7, the full variable domain is DSGVTQTPKHLITATGQRVTLRCSPRSGDLSVYWYQQSLDQGLQFLIQYYNGEERAKGNILERFSAQQFPDLHSELNLSSLELGDSALYFCASSPGRRTYEQYFGPGTRLTVT.

This clone was detected a few times. The chain links TRBV19 to TRBJ1-1; the match to TRBD1 covers 7 bases. Trimming at V came to 8 bases and at J to 0 bases, leaving 3 bases not matched to a gene. Germline CDR1 is LNHDA and CDR2 is SQIVND (reference sequence). CDR3 length: 13 amino acids. The CDR3 DNA sequence: TGTGCCAGTGAGGGACAGATGAACACTGAAGCTTTCTTT. Amino acid sequence: CASEGQMNTEAFF.

This sequence joins TRBV7-6 and TRBJ2-1; 14 bases agree with TRBD2. V trimming: 4 bases; J trimming: 8 bases; junction bases outside the gene matches: 13. There are 18 residues in the CDR3. Germline values: CDR1 SGHVS, CDR2 FNYEAQ. Written as DNA, the CDR3 is TGTGCCAGCAGCTCCACATACGGGACTAGCGGGAGTAAAGATGAGCAGTTCTTC. Protein product: CASSSTYGTSGSKDEQFF.

V gene TRBV30 combines with J gene TRBJ2-7, with D perhaps TRBD1 (5 bases). CDR3 length equals 11 residues. Trimming took off 4 bases at V and 5 bases at J, with 9 bases between the two ends. The germline V gene encodes CDR1 GTSNPN and CDR2 SVGIG (reference sequence). DNA of the CDR3: TGTGCCTGGACTGCAGGGAACGAGCAGTACTTC. This encodes CAWTAGNEQYF.

The chain is built from TRBV5-4 and TRBJ2-1, with no clear D. Germline V lookup: CDR1 SGHNT, CDR2 YYREEE (reference sequence). The CDR3 contains 12 residues. V was cut by 2 bases and J by 5 bases, with 5 bases left in between. CDR3 protein: CASSFGHNEQFF. CDR3 sequence (DNA): TGTGCCAGCAGCTTTGGCCACAATGAGCAGTTCTTC.

The V gene is TRBV7-8, the J gene TRBJ2-7, with 7 bases matching TRBD2. Per the germline V gene, CDR1 is SGHVS and CDR2 is FQNEAQ. CDR3 length: 13 residues. The V gene end was trimmed by 4 bases and the J gene end by 4 bases; junction bases not matched to a gene: 4. The CDR3 spells CASSSGGVYEQYF. CDR3 sequence (DNA): TGTGCCAGCAGCTCGGGGGGAGTTTACGAGCAGTACTTC.

This chain uses TRBV11-2 with TRBJ2-7; 7 bases fit TRBD2. The CDR3 is 14 amino acids. CDR1 is SGHAT, CDR2 FQNNGV, per germline. The junction had 5 bases not matched to a gene; V was cut back by 5 bases and J by 1 base. The CDR3 is CASSLLAESYEQYF. DNA for the CDR3: TGTGCCAGCAGCCTTCTAGCGGAGTCCTACGAGCAGTACTTC.

The CDR3 protein is CASSPWGSQTSGSYEQYF. In DNA form, the CDR3 reads TGTGCCAGCAGCCCCTGGGGCAGTCAGACTAGCGGATCATACGAGCAGTACTTC. The chain combines TRBV9 with TRBJ2-7, with 9 positions matching TRBD2. The CDR3 covers 18 residues. Germline assignment: CDR1 SGDLS and CDR2 YYNGEE. V shed 4 bases, J shed 4 bases, and the junction held 18 bases outside the gene matches.

This sequence joins TRBV2 and TRBJ2-7; D gene ambiguous. The CDR3 runs to 12 residues. The V gene lost 6 bases and the J gene lost 2 bases, with 8 bases spanning the gap. From germline, CDR1 is SNHLY and CDR2 FYNNEI. CDR3 nucleotide sequence: TGTGCCAGCAGCGGGTCCCCCTACGAGCAGTACTTC. Translated: CASSGSPYEQYF.

The gene calls are TRBV7-9 and TRBJ2-2; no definite D call. The germline gives CDR1 SEHNR, CDR2 FQNEAQ (reference sequence). V was clipped by 5 bases and J by 1 base, with 14 bases between them. The CDR3 covers 16 residues. This chain's CDR3 is CASSPPAGWNTGELFF. DNA for the CDR3: TGTGCCAGCAGCCCCCCGGCAGGATGGAACACCGGGGAGCTGTTTTTT.

The CDR3 sequence is CASSILGGAAYEQYF. In DNA, the CDR3 is TGTGCCAGTAGTATCCTCGGGGGGGCGGCTTACGAGCAGTACTTC. This chain links TRBV19 with TRBJ2-5, with 8 bases fitting TRBD2. The J call is in doubt because the DNA end fits TRBJ2-7 better. The CDR3 is 15 amino acids. Looked up from germline, CDR1 is LNHDA and CDR2 is SQIVND (reference sequence).